This T cell receptor beta chain was captured by sequencing in a study of blood T cell repertoires in COVID-19. In the study overall: Acute-phase and convalescent COVID-19 samples originated in the United States, Italy and Spain.

Only in-frame clones appear in the TCRdb table, and some are missing; sequencing was by immunoSEQ multiplex PCR. This repertoire shows about 270,000 clones, 80% to 90% found once; its top ten account for 2.4%. The CDR3 length is 18 residues. Trimming took 2 bases from V and 1 from J; bases not matched to a gene: 6. CDR1 and CDR2 (germline): WSHSY, SAAADI. Across under 25 US areas, participants ranged in age from about 18 to 100 years. Cohort 3 recovered donors had two negative PCRs, clearance, or symptom resolution. The source of this sequence is a woman under 30 who had recovered from COVID-19. The sequencing sample was made of PBMCs or T cells enriched from blood (not recorded which). This chain links TRBV10-2 with TRBJ2-6; 9 positions match TRBD1. For the CDR3, the DNA is TGCGCCAGCAGTGAGGCCGGGACAGGGCTTTCTGGGGCCAACGTCCTGACTTTC. Protein sequence: CASSEAGTGLSGANVLTF.